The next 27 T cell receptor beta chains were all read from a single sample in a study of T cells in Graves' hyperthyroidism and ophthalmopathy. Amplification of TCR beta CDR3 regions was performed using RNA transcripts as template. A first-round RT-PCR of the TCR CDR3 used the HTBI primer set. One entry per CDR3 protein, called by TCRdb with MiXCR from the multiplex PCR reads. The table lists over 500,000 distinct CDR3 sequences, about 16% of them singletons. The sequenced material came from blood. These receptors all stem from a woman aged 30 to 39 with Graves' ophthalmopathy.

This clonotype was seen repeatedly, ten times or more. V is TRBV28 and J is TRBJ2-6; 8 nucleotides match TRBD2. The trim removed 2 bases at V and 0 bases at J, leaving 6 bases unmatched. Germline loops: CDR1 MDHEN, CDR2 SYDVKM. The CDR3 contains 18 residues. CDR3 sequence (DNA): TGTGCCAGCAGTTTACTCCTCGGGAGGGGCTCTGGGGCCAACGTCCTGACTTTC. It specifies CASSLLLGRGSGANVLTF.

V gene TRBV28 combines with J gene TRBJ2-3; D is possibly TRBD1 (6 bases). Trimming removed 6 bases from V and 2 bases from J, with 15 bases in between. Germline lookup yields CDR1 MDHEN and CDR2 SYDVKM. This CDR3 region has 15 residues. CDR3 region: CASRGHGTLTDTQYF. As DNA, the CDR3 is TGTGCCAGCAGGGGACACGGGACCCTCACAGATACGCAGTATTTT.

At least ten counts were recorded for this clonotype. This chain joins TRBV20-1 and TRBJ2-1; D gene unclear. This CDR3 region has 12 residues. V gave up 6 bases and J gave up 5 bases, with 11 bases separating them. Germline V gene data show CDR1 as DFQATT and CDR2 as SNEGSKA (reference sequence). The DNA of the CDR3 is TGCAGTGCAGAGATGGATAACAATGAGCAGTTCTTC. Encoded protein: CSAEMDNNEQFF.

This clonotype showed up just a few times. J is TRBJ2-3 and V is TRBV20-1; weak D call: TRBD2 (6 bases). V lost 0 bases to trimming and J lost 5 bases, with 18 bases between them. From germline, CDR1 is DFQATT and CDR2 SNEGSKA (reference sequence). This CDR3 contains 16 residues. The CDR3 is CSARDIHGSGKDTQYF. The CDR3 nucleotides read TGCAGTGCTAGAGATATCCACGGGAGTGGGAAAGATACGCAGTATTTT.

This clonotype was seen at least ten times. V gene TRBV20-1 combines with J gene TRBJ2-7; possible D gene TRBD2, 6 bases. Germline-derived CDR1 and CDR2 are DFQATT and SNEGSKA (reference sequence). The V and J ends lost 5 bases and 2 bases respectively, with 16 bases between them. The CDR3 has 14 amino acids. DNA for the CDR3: TGCAGTGCTGGCGGGTGGCAGCGGGCCTACGAGCAGTACTTC. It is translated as CSAGGWQRAYEQYF.

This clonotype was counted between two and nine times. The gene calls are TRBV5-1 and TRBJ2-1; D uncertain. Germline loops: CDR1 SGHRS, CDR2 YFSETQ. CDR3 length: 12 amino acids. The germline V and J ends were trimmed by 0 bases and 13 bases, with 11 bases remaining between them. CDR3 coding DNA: TGCGCCAGCAGCTTGGAACTTGACGAACAGTTCTTC. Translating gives CASSLELDEQFF. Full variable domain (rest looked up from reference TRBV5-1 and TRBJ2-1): KAGVTQTPRYLIKTRGQQVTLSCSPISGHRSVSWYQQTPGQGLQFLFEYFSETQRNKGNFPGRFSGRQFSNSRSEMNVSTLELGDSALYLCASSLELDEQFFGPGTRLTVL.

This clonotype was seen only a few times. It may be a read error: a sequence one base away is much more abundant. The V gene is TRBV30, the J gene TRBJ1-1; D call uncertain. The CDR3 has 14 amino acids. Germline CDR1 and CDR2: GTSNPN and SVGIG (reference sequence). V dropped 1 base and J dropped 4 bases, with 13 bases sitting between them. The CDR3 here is CAWSERPRSTEAFF. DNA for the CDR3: TGTGCCTGGAGTGAACGGCCAAGAAGCACTGAAGCTTTCTTT.

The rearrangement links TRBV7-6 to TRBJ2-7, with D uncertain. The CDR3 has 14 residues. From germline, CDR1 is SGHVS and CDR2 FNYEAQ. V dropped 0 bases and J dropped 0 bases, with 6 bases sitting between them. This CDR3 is CASSLADSSYEQYF. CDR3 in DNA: TGTGCCAGCAGCTTAGCCGATAGCTCCTACGAGCAGTACTTC.

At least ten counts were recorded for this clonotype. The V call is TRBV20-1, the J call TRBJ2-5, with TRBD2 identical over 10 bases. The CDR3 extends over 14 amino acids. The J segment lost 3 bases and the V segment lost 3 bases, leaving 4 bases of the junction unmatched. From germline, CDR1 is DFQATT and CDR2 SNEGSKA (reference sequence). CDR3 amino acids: CSARRLAGEETQYF. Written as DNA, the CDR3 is TGCAGTGCTAGGAGGCTAGCGGGAGAAGAGACCCAGTACTTC.

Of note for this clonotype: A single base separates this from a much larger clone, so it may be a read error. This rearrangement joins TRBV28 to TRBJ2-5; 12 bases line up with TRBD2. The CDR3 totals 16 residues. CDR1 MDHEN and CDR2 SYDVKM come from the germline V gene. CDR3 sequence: CASGSRTSGTQEAQYF. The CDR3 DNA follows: TGTGCCAGCGGCTCCAGGACTAGCGGGACCCAAGAGGCCCAGTACTTC.

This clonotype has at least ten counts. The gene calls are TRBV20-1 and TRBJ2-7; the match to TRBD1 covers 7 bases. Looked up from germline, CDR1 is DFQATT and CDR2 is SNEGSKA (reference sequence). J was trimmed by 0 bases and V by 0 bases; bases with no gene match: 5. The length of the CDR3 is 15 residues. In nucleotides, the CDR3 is TGCAGTGCTAGAGATGGGACAGCCAGCTCCTACGAGCAGTACTTC. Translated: CSARDGTASSYEQYF.

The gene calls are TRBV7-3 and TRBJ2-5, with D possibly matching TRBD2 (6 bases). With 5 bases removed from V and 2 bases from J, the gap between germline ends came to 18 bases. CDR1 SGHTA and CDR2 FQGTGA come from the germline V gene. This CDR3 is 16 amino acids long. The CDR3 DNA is TGTGCCAGCAGCCTGGGCCCTAGCGTCTTACAAGAGACCCAGTACTTC. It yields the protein CASSLGPSVLQETQYF.

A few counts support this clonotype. The CDR3 nucleotides read TGCAGCGTCCAAAGGGGGACAGCTTCCTACGAGCAGTACTTC. Encoded protein: CSVQRGTASYEQYF. The gene calls are TRBV29-1 and TRBJ2-7, with 7 bases lining up with TRBD1. Trimming removed 6 bases from V and 1 base from J; junction bases left unmatched: 9. There are 14 residues in the CDR3. The V gene's germline CDR1 is SQVTM and CDR2 ANQGSEA.

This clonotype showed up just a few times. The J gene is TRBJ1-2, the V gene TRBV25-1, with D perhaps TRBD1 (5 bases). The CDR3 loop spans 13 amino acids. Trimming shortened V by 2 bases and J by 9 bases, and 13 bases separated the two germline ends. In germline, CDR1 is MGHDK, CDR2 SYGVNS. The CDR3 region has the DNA TGTGCCAGCAGTGAACAACAGACAGTGAGCTACACCTTC. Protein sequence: CASSEQQTVSYTF.

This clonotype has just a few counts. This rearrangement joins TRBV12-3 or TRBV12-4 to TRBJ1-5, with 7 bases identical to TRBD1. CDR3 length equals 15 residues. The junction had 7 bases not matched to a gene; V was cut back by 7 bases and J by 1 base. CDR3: CASTTGHGSNQPQHF. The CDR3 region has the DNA TGTGCCAGCACGACAGGGCACGGGAGCAATCAGCCCCAGCATTTT.

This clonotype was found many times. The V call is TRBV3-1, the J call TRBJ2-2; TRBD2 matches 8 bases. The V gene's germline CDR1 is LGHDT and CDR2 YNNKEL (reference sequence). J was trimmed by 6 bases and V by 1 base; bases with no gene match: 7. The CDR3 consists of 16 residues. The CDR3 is CASSQGTSFSSGELFF. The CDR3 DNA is TGTGCCAGCAGCCAAGGGACTAGCTTCTCCTCCGGGGAGCTGTTTTTT.

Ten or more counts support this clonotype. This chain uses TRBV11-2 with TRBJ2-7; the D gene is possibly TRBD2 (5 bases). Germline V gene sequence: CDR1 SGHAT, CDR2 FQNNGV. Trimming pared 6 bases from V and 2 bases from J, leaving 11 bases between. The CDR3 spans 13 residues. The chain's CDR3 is CASSLLGTYEQYF. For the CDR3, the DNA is TGTGCCAGCAGTTTACTCGGGACCTACGAGCAGTACTTC.

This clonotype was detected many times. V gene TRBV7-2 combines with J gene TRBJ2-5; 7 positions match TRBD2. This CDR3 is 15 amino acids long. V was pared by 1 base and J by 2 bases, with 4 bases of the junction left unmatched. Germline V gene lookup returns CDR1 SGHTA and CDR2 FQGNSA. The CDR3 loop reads CASSLGAGRQETQYF. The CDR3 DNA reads TGTGCCAGCAGCTTAGGAGCGGGAAGGCAAGAGACCCAGTACTTC.

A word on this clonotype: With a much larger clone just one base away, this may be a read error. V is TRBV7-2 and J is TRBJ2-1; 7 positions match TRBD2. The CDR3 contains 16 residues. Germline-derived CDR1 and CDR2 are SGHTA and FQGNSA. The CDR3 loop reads CASSPRGGSSYDEQFF. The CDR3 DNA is TGTGCCAGCAGCCCCCGTGGCGGGAGTTCCTACGATGAGCAGTTCTTC.

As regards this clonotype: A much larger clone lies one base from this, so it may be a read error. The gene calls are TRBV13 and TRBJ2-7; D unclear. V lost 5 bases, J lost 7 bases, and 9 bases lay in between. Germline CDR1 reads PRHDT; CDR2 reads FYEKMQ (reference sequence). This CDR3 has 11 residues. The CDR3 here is CASSRPAEQYF. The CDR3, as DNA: TGTGCCAGCAGCCGACCAGCGGAGCAGTACTTC.

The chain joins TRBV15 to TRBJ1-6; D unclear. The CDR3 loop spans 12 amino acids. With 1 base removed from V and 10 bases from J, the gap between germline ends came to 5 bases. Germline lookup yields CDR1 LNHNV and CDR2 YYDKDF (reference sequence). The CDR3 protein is CATSRVRSPLHF. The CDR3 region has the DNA TGTGCCACCAGCAGAGTACGATCACCCCTCCACTTT. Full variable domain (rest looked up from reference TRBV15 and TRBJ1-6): DAMVIQNPRYQVTQFGKPVTLSCSQTLNHNVMYWYQQKSSQAPKLLFHYYDKDFNNEADTPDNFQSRRPNTSFCFLDIRSPGLGDTAMYLCATSRVRSPLHFGNGTRLTVT.

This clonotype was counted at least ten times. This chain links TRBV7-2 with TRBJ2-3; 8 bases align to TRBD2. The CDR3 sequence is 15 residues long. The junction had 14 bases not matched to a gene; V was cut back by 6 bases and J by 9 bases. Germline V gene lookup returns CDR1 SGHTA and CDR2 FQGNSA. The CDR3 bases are TGTGCCAGCAGGATTAGCGGGGCCAGTTTGCGGACGCAGTATTTT. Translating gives CASRISGASLRTQYF.

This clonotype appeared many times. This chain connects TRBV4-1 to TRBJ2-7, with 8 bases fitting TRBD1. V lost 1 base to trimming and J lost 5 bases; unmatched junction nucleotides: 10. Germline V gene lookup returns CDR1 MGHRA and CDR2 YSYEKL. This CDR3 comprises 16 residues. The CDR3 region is CASSQGFTGGRDEQYF. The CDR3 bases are TGCGCCAGCAGCCAAGGCTTCACAGGGGGACGGGACGAGCAGTACTTC.

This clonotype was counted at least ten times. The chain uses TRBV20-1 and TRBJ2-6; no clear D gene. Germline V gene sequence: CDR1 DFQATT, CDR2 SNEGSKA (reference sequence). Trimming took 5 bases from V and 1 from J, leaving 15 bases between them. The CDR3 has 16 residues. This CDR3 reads CSASPRGISGANVLTF. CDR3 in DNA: TGCAGTGCTTCCCCACGTGGAATATCTGGGGCCAACGTCCTGACTTTC.

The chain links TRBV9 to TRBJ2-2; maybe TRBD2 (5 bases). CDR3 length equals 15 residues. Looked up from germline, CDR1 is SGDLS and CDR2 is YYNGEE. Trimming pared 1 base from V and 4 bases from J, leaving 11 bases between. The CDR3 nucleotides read TGTGCCAGCAGCGTAACAGCGGTTTTCACCGGGGAGCTGTTTTTT. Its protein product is CASSVTAVFTGELFF.

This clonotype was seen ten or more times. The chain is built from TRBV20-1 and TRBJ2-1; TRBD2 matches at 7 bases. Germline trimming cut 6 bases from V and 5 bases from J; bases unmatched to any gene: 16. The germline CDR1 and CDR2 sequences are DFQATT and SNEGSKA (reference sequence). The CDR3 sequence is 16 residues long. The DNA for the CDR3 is TGCAGTGCCAACCCCCTGGGAGGGGAGGTAGACAATGAGCAGTTCTTC. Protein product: CSANPLGGEVDNEQFF.

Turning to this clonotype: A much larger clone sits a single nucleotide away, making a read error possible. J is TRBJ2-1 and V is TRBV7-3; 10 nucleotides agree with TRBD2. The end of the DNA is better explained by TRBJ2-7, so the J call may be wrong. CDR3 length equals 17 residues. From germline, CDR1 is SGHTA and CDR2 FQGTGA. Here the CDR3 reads CASSSSAAGGDYNEQYF. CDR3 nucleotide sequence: TGTGCCAGCAGCTCATCCGCAGCGGGGGGGGATTACAATGAGCAGTACTTC.